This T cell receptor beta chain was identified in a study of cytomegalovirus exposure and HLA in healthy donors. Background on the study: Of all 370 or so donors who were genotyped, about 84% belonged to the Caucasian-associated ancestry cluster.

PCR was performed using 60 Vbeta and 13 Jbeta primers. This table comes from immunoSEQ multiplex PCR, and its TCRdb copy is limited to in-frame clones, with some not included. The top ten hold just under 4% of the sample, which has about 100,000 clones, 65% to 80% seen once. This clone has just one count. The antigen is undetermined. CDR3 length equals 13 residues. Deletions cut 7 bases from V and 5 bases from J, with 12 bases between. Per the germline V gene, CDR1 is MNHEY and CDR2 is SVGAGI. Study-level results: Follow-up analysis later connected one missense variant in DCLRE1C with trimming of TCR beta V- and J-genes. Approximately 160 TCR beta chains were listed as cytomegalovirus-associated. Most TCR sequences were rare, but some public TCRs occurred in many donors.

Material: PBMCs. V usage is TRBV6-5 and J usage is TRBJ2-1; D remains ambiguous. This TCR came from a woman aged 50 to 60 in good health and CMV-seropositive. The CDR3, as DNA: TGTGCCAGCACAAGCGTAGAGGACAATGAGCAGTTCTTC. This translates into CASTSVEDNEQFF.